This TCR beta chain was documented in a study of beta chain features in type 1 diabetes. Study outcomes and limitations: Among all four CD4+ subsets, Type 1 diabetes patients had TCRB CDR3s that were moderately but significantly shorter.

The isolated RNA, all of it, was reverse transcribed, so expressed TCRB transcripts were what got sequenced. Profiling relied on immunoSEQ multiplex PCR, and the TCRdb table lists in-frame clones only, not all of them. Among hundreds of thousands of clones listed, 14% were seen once. As for this clone: Antigen unknown.

This clonotype originated in a man aged 25 to 40 in good health. The sequenced sample consisted of naive CD4+ T cells from blood.

DNA for the CDR3: TGTGCCAGCAGCTTAGCAGCTTCTGGGGCCAACGTCCTGACTTTC. Amino acids: CASSLAASGANVLTF. The V and J genes are TRBV7-2 and TRBJ2-6; D unresolved. CDR3 size: 15 residues. Trimming shortened V by 0 bases and J by 1 base, and 4 bases separated the two germline ends. Germline values: CDR1 SGHTA, CDR2 FQGNSA. The variable domain in full, completed from reference TRBV7-2 and TRBJ2-6, reads GAGVSQSPSNKVTEKGKDVELRCDPISGHTALYWYRQSLGQGLEFLIYFQGNSAPDKSGLPSDRFSAERTGGSVSTLTIQRTQQEDSAVYLCASSLAASGANVLTFGAGSRLTVL.